These 2 T cell receptor beta chains originate from one sample sequenced in a study of blood T cell repertoires in COVID-19. The repertoire was sequenced with immunoSEQ multiplex PCR; TCRdb's copy has only in-frame clones and lacks some. The sample contains 200,000 to 300,000 clones, approximately 80% of which appear only once. Sequences were obtained from peripheral blood. These receptors originate from a woman aged 80 or over with acute or convalescent COVID-19.

The chain links TRBV20-1 to TRBJ1-2, with unresolved D. Germline V gene data show CDR1 as DFQATT and CDR2 as SNEGSKA (reference sequence). The V and J ends lost 8 bases and 8 bases respectively, with 15 bases between them. This CDR3 region has 11 residues. CDR3 DNA sequence: TGCAGTTGTCTCAAATCGGGAGGCTACACCTTC. It is translated as CSCLKSGGYTF.

The chain links TRBV12-2 to TRBJ2-3; whether TRBD2, the table's D call, matches the DNA was not checked. TRBV12-2 is described as a pseudogene. The CDR3 is 16 residues long. The DNA of the CDR3 is TGTGCAAGTCGCTTGGAAGGAGGAGGGATCCCAGATACGCAGTATTTT. It encodes CASRLEGGGIPDTQYF.